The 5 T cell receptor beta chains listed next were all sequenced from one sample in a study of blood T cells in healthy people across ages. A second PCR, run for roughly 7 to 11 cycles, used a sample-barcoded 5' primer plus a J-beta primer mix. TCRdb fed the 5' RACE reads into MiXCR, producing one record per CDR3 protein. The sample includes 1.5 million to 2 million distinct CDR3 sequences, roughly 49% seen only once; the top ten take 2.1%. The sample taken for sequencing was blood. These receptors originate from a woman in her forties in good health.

CDR3 in amino acids: CASSPGRFSGYGYTF. Here the CDR3 DNA reads TGTGCCAGCAGCCCCGGGAGGTTCAGTGGCTATGGCTACACCTTC. The chain uses TRBV9 and TRBJ1-2, with D uncertain. This CDR3 is built from 15 residues. The V end was cut by 4 bases, the J end by 4 bases, with 17 bases between. Looked up from germline, CDR1 is SGDLS and CDR2 is YYNGEE.

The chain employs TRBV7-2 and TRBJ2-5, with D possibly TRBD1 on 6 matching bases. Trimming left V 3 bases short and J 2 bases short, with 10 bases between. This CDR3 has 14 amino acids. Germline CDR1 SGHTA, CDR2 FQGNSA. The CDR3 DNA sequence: TGTGCCAGCAGCTTCCCAGGGGTGCAAGAGACCCAGTACTTC. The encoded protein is CASSFPGVQETQYF.

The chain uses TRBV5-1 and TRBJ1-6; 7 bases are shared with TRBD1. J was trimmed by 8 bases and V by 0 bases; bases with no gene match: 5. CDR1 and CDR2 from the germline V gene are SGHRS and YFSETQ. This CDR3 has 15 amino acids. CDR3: CASSLGPRGDSPLHF. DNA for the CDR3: TGCGCCAGCAGCTTGGGTCCCAGGGGGGATTCACCCCTCCACTTT.

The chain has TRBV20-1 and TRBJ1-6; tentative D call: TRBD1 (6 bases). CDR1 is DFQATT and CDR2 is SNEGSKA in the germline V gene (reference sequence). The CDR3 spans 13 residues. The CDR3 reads CSPGGGAGSPLHF. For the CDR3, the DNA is TGCAGCCCCGGTGGGGGGGCCGGTTCACCCCTCCACTTT.

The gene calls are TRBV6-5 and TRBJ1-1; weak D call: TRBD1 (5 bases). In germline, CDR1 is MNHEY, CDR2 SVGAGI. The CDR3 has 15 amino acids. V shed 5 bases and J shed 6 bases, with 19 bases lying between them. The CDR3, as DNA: TGTGCCAGCAGTCGCGGGCCCCTGCCGGGGGCTGAAGCTTTCTTT. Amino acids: CASSRGPLPGAEAFF.